These 27 T cell receptor beta chains were all obtained from the same sample, sequenced in a study of T cell responses to AZD1222 COVID-19 vaccine. Clones were read by immunoSEQ multiplex PCR, and TCRdb kept only the in-frame ones, dropping some. The repertoire holds around 70,000 clones, with approximately 90% as singletons. Sequencing was performed on peripheral blood, taken on day 0 of AZD1222 vaccination. These receptors all stem from an adult in good health.

This clone was picked up one time. The rearrangement uses TRBV2 and TRBJ1-2; D unresolved. Looked up from germline, CDR1 is SNHLY and CDR2 is FYNNEI. V lost 7 bases and J lost 4, with 16 bases in between. There are 14 residues in the CDR3. CDR3 DNA sequence: TGTGCCAGCATTTACGAAGGGTCGGGCTATGGCTACACCTTC. This sequence encodes CASIYEGSGYGYTF.

The genes are TRBV2 and TRBJ2-5; the match to TRBD1 covers 12 bases. Germline V lookup: CDR1 SNHLY, CDR2 FYNNEI. V trimming: 11 bases; J trimming: 6 bases; junction bases outside the gene matches: 13. This CDR3 spans 15 amino acids. Here the CDR3 DNA reads TGTGCCTCCGGAACCGGGACAGGGGGCCTGAAGACCCAGTACTTC. Translating it yields CASGTGTGGLKTQYF.

This chain links TRBV7-2 with TRBJ1-1, with TRBD1 matching 7 bases. The V gene's germline CDR1 is SGHTA and CDR2 FQGNSA. The J segment lost 1 base and the V segment lost 5 bases, leaving 10 bases of the junction unmatched. This CDR3 comprises 16 residues. The CDR3 here is CASSTGVLGGNTEAFF. CDR3 bases: TGTGCCAGCAGCACAGGGGTATTAGGAGGGAACACTGAAGCTTTCTTT. Complete variable domain (other parts from reference TRBV7-2 and TRBJ1-1): GAGVSQSPSNKVTEKGKDVELRCDPISGHTALYWYRQSLGQGLEFLIYFQGNSAPDKSGLPSDRFSAERTGGSVSTLTIQRTQQEDSAVYLCASSTGVLGGNTEAFFGQGTRLTVV.

The J gene is TRBJ2-1, the V gene TRBV19; D unclear. The V gene's germline CDR1 is LNHDA and CDR2 SQIVND (reference sequence). V dropped 1 base and J dropped 1 base, with 2 bases sitting between them. The CDR3 has 13 amino acids. CDR3 protein: CASSIGSYNEQFF. In DNA form, the CDR3 reads TGTGCCAGTAGTATAGGGTCCTACAATGAGCAGTTCTTC.

This chain joins TRBV25-1 and TRBJ2-1, with 9 bases matching TRBD2. The V gene end was trimmed by 7 bases and the J gene end by 4 bases; junction bases not matched to a gene: 11. CDR3 length: 16 residues. CDR1 and CDR2 from the germline V gene are MGHDK and SYGVNS. Here the CDR3 reads CASKESGRTSYNEQFF. Here the CDR3 DNA reads TGTGCCAGCAAAGAGAGCGGGAGGACTTCTTACAATGAGCAGTTCTTC.

The CDR3 here is CASSPRGGARVYGYTF. The CDR3 nucleotides read TGTGCCAGCAGCCCTCGGGGGGGGGCTCGTGTCTATGGCTACACCTTC. The chain is built from TRBV3-1 (or the pseudogene TRBV3-2) and TRBJ1-2, with D perhaps TRBD1 (6 bases). The CDR3 runs 16 residues. Germline V gene data show CDR1 as LGHDT and CDR2 as YNNKEL (reference sequence). Trimming took 4 bases from V and 4 from J, leaving 19 bases between them.

The chain is built from TRBV12-3 or TRBV12-4 and TRBJ1-3; 8 positions agree with TRBD1. The CDR3 runs to 13 residues. J gave up 8 bases and V 5 bases, and 5 bases lay outside the gene matches. The CDR3 nucleotides read TGTGCCAGCAGTACCGGACAGGGAGACACCATATATTTT. It specifies CASSTGQGDTIYF.

This sequence joins TRBV28 and TRBJ1-2; 8 bases agree with TRBD1. The J segment lost 4 bases and the V segment lost 3 bases, leaving 4 bases of the junction unmatched. In germline, CDR1 is MDHEN, CDR2 SYDVKM. The CDR3 extends over 14 amino acids. In nucleotides, the CDR3 is TGTGCCAGCAGTTTTGGACAGGGAAGCTATGGCTACACCTTC. It yields the protein CASSFGQGSYGYTF.

The chain carries TRBV25-1 and TRBJ1-5; D call uncertain. CDR1 and CDR2 (germline): MGHDK, SYGVNS. The CDR3 has 11 residues. The V end lost 4 bases, the J end lost 6 bases, and 4 bases lay between the germline ends. The CDR3 sequence: CASSVSQPQHF. The CDR3 DNA sequence: TGTGCCAGCAGTGTCTCTCAGCCCCAGCATTTT. The full variable domain, its missing parts supplied by reference TRBV25-1 and TRBJ1-5, is EADIYQTPRYLVIGTGKKITLECSQTMGHDKMYWYQQDPGMELHLIHYSYGVNSTEKGDLSSESTVSRIRTEHFPLTLESARPSHTSQYLCASSVSQPQHFGDGTRLSIL.

The J gene is TRBJ2-1, the V gene TRBV2, with TRBD2 matching over 12 bases. Germline lookup yields CDR1 SNHLY and CDR2 FYNNEI. The J segment lost 9 bases and the V segment lost 5 bases, leaving 11 bases of the junction unmatched. The CDR3 totals 16 residues. CDR3 nucleotide sequence: TGTGCCAGCAGTCTTAGACTAGCGGGGGCTACAAGTGAGCAGTTCTTC. Encoded protein: CASSLRLAGATSEQFF.

The chain links TRBV7-8 to TRBJ1-1, with D unresolved. Between the trimmed V and J ends, which lost 1 base and 5 bases, there was a span of 11 bases. CDR3 length: 14 amino acids. The germline gives CDR1 SGHVS, CDR2 FQNEAQ. CDR3 nucleotides: TGTGCCAGCAGCTTAGGGTGGGAAGGAACTGAAGCTTTCTTT. Translating gives CASSLGWEGTEAFF.

The rearrangement links TRBV5-1 to TRBJ2-7, with D possibly being TRBD1 (6 bases). The CDR3 sequence is 17 residues long. CDR1 is SGHRS, CDR2 YFSETQ, per germline. Trimming cost V 0 bases and J 2 bases, with 18 bases left between them. CDR3 bases: TGCGCCAGCAGCTTGGTTAGCCTCGACAGGCTAGCCTACGAGCAGTACTTC. Translation: CASSLVSLDRLAYEQYF. Full variable domain (remainder filled in from reference TRBV5-1 and TRBJ2-7): KAGVTQTPRYLIKTRGQQVTLSCSPISGHRSVSWYQQTPGQGLQFLFEYFSETQRNKGNFPGRFSGRQFSNSRSEMNVSTLELGDSALYLCASSLVSLDRLAYEQYFGPGTRLTVT.

The chain is built from TRBV5-5 and TRBJ1-1, with unresolved D. The CDR3 runs 16 residues. Trimming took off 3 bases at V and 0 bases at J, with 15 bases between the two ends. Germline assignment: CDR1 SGHKS and CDR2 YYEKEE (reference sequence). CDR3 DNA sequence: TGTGCCAGCAGCTCCCGGATAGCGCGGTTGAACACTGAAGCTTTCTTT. Translated, it gives CASSSRIARLNTEAFF.

The CDR3 protein is CASSLVPLSGNEQFF. The CDR3 bases are TGTGCCAGCAGCTTAGTCCCCCTCTCGGGCAATGAGCAGTTCTTC. The chain links TRBV7-9 to TRBJ2-1; D not certain. V lost 1 base, J lost 6 bases, and 13 bases lay in between. Germline V gene lookup returns CDR1 SEHNR and CDR2 FQNEAQ (reference sequence). The CDR3 has 15 amino acids.

This clone was seen just once. The V gene is TRBV28, the J gene TRBJ2-7; no firm D call. Trimming left V 6 bases short and J 3 bases short, with 9 bases between. Germline-derived CDR1 and CDR2 are MDHEN and SYDVKM. This CDR3 has 12 residues. The chain's CDR3 is CASRQDNYEQYF. The CDR3 DNA reads as TGTGCCAGCAGGCAGGATAACTACGAGCAGTACTTC.

The chain couples TRBV5-6 to TRBJ1-3; maybe TRBD1 (5 bases). V dropped 4 bases and J dropped 0 bases, with 11 bases sitting between them. Germline loops: CDR1 SGHDT, CDR2 YYEEEE. The CDR3 is 15 residues long. The CDR3 sequence is CASSPGPDSGNTIYF. The CDR3 DNA reads as TGTGCCAGCAGCCCGGGACCGGACTCTGGAAACACCATATATTTT.

The chain recombines TRBV6-1 with TRBJ1-6; TRBD1 might be the D (5 bases). The CDR3 is 15 amino acids. Germline V CDR1 and CDR2: MNHNS, SASEGT. Deletions cut 1 base from V and 5 bases from J, with 9 bases between. The CDR3 region has the DNA TGTGCCAGCAGTGAAGAGTCAGGGAATAATTCACCCCTCCACTTT. Translation: CASSEESGNNSPLHF.

This chain connects TRBV9 to TRBJ1-2; TRBD1 might be the D (6 bases). Germline V gene lookup returns CDR1 SGDLS and CDR2 YYNGEE. This CDR3 has 14 residues. V lost 0 bases, J lost 3 bases, and 9 bases lay in between. The CDR3 nucleotides are TGTGCCAGCAGCGTAGATGGACAGTACTATGGCTACACCTTC. Its translation is CASSVDGQYYGYTF. Drawing the rest from reference TRBV9 and TRBJ1-2, the complete variable domain is DSGVTQTPKHLITATGQRVTLRCSPRSGDLSVYWYQQSLDQGLQFLIQYYNGEERAKGNILERFSAQQFPDLHSELNLSSLELGDSALYFCASSVDGQYYGYTFGSGTRLTVV.

V is TRBV7-3 and J is TRBJ2-2, with 9 bases that match TRBD1. The CDR3 has 14 amino acids. CDR1 and CDR2 from the germline V gene are SGHTA and FQGTGA. With V trimmed by 5 bases and J by 14 bases, 12 bases remained unmatched. In DNA, the CDR3 is TGTGCCAGCAGCCTACAGCCGGGGACAGGGACACTGTTTTTT. It yields the protein CASSLQPGTGTLFF.

The chain has TRBV10-3 and TRBJ1-5; D uncertain. The germline CDR1 and CDR2 sequences are ENHRY and SYGVKD. The CDR3 runs 13 residues. The V end was cut by 0 bases, the J end by 1 base, with 1 base between. In DNA, the CDR3 is TGTGCCATCAGTGAGTCCAGCAATCAGCCCCAGCATTTT. This encodes CAISESSNQPQHF.

V usage is TRBV7-3 and J usage is TRBJ1-1, with TRBD1 as a possible D gene (6 bases). Germline assignment: CDR1 SGHTA and CDR2 FQGTGA. Trimming left V 1 base short and J 3 bases short, with 15 bases between. The CDR3 is 16 amino acids. The CDR3 region has the DNA TGTGCCAGCAGCTTAAGTGCGGGGGCGACCGACACTGAAGCTTTCTTT. It is translated as CASSLSAGATDTEAFF.

A note on this clone: Germline and junction disagree at one end, which may indicate a read error. The chain joins TRBV7-3 to TRBJ1-1, with TRBD1 matching 9 bases. The CDR3 runs to 12 residues. CDR1 and CDR2 (germline): SGHTA, FQGTGA. As DNA, the CDR3 is TGTGCCAGCAGCTTAACAGGGACAGGGTTATCTTTC. Translation: CASSLTGTGLSF.

This chain links TRBV28 with TRBJ1-1; 10 nucleotides match TRBD1. From germline, CDR1 is MDHEN and CDR2 SYDVKM. Trimming at V came to 6 bases and at J to 3 bases, leaving 10 bases not matched to a gene. This CDR3 is 16 amino acids long. The CDR3 here is CASRHPGQGRDTEAFF. Written as DNA, the CDR3 is TGTGCCAGCAGGCATCCGGGACAGGGGAGGGACACTGAAGCTTTCTTT.

J is TRBJ1-1 and V is TRBV30, with D hard to call. Germline V gene lookup returns CDR1 GTSNPN and CDR2 SVGIG (reference sequence). The CDR3 is made up of 12 amino acids. V lost 3 bases and J 7 bases, leaving 12 bases between the germline ends. The CDR3, as DNA: TGTGCCTGGAGCGGGAGACCCTATGAAGCTTTCTTT. Residues: CAWSGRPYEAFF.

The V call is TRBV7-2, the J call TRBJ1-5; D is possibly TRBD1 (5 bases). The germline CDR1 and CDR2 sequences are SGHTA and FQGNSA. There are 13 residues in the CDR3. V lost 6 bases to trimming and J lost 6 bases, with 12 bases between them. Here the CDR3 DNA reads TGTGCCAGCAGTAAACAGGCTCCTCAGCCCCAGCATTTT. Its translation is CASSKQAPQPQHF.

CDR3 loop: CASSPRRQGSDNEQFF. The CDR3 DNA reads as TGTGCCAGCTCACCACGGCGTCAGGGTAGCGACAATGAGCAGTTCTTC. This chain uses TRBV18 with TRBJ2-1; D is perhaps TRBD1 or TRBD2 (5 bases each). Trimming stripped 1 base from V and 5 bases from J, with 15 bases between. CDR3 length: 16 amino acids. The V gene's germline CDR1 is KGHSH and CDR2 LQKENI. Complete variable domain (other parts from reference TRBV18 and TRBJ2-1): NAGVMQNPRHLVRRRGQEARLRCSPMKGHSHVYWYRQLPEEGLKFMVYLQKENIIDESGMPKERFSAEFPKEGPSILRIQQVVRGDSAAYFCASSPRRQGSDNEQFFGPGTRLTVL.

This clone was found once. This chain joins TRBV28 and TRBJ1-2; D call uncertain. The CDR3 runs to 16 residues. Germline assignment: CDR1 MDHEN and CDR2 SYDVKM. Between the trimmed V and J ends, which lost 3 bases and 0 bases, there was a span of 14 bases. CDR3 nucleotide sequence: TGTGCCAGCAGTTTTCCGGACGGCGAAGCTAACTATGGCTACACCTTC. This sequence encodes CASSFPDGEANYGYTF.